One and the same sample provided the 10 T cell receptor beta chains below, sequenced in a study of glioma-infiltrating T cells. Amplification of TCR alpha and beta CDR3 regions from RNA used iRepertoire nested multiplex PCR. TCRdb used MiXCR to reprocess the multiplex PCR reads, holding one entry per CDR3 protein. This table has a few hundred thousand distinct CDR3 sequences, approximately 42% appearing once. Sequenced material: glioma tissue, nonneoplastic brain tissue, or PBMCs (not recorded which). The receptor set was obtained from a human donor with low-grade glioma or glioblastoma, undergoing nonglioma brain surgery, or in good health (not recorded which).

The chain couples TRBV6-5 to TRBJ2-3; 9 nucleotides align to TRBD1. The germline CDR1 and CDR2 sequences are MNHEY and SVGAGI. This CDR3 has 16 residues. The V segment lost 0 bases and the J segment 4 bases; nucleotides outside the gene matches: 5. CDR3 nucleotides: TGTGCCAGCAGTTACTCGCCGGGACAGGGCTCAGATACGCAGTATTTT. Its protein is CASSYSPGQGSDTQYF.

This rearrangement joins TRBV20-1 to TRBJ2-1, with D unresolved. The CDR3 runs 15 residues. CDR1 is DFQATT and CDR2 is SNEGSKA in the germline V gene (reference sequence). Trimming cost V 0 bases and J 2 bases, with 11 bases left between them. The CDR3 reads CSARDPGRTYNEQFF. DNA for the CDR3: TGCAGTGCTAGAGATCCCGGCAGAACCTACAATGAGCAGTTCTTC.

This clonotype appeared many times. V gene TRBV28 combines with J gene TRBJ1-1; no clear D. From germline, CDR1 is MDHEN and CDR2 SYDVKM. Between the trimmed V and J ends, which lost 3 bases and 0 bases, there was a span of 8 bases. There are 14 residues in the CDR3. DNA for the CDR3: TGTGCCAGCAGTTTTAATGAAATGAACACTGAAGCTTTCTTT. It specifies CASSFNEMNTEAFF.

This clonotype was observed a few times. The CDR3 protein is CASSHHLAAHNEQFF. The CDR3 bases are TGCGCCAGCAGCCACCATCTAGCGGCCCACAATGAGCAGTTCTTC. This chain links TRBV4-1 with TRBJ2-1; 7 nucleotides agree with TRBD2. The junction had 7 bases not matched to a gene; V was cut back by 3 bases and J by 5 bases. Per germline, CDR1 MGHRA and CDR2 YSYEKL. The CDR3 contains 15 residues.

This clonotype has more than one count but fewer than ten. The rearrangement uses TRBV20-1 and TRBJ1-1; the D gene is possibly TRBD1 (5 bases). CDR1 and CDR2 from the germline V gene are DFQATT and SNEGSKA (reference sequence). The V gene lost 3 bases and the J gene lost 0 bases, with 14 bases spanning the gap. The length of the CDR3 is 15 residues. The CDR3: CSASPPGRLNTEAFF. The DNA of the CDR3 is TGCAGTGCTAGCCCCCCGGGACGGCTGAACACTGAAGCTTTCTTT.

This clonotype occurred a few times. The CDR3 sequence is CASSSSRSRNEQYF. For the CDR3, the DNA is TGTGCCAGCAGTAGCTCTCGAAGCCGGAACGAGCAGTACTTC. This chain connects TRBV27 to TRBJ2-7; D remains unclear. With 5 bases removed from V and 5 bases from J, the gap between germline ends came to 16 bases. Germline V CDR1 and CDR2: MNHEY, SMNVEV (reference sequence). This CDR3 has 14 amino acids.

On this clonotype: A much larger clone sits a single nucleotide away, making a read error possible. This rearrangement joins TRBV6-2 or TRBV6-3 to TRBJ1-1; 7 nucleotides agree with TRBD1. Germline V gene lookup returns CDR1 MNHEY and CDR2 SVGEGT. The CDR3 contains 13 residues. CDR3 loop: CASRSQGGTGAFF. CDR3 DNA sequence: TGTGCCAGCAGGTCTCAGGGGGGCACTGGAGCTTTCTTT.

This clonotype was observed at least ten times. As DNA, the CDR3 is TGTGCCAGCAGTCAGGACTTAGCCCTCGGGGCAGATACGCAGTATTTT. It specifies CASSQDLALGADTQYF. The genes are TRBV27 and TRBJ2-3; D may be TRBD2 (5 bases). The CDR3 is 16 amino acids. Germline values: CDR1 MNHEY, CDR2 SMNVEV (reference sequence). V lost 5 bases, J lost 4 bases, and 19 bases lay in between.

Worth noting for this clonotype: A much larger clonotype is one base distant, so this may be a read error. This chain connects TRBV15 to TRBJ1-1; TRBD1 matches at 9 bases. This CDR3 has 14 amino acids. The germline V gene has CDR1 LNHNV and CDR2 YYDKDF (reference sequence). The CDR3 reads CATSETGGNNEAFF. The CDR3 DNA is TGTGCCACCAGCGAGACAGGGGGGAACAATGAAGCTTTCTTT.

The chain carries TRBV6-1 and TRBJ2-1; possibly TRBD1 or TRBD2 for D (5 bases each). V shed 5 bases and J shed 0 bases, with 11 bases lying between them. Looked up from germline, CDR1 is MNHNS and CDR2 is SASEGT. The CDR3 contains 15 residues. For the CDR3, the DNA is TGTGCCAGCAGTCGGGACCGCAGCTCCTACAATGAGCAGTTCTTC. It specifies CASSRDRSSYNEQFF.